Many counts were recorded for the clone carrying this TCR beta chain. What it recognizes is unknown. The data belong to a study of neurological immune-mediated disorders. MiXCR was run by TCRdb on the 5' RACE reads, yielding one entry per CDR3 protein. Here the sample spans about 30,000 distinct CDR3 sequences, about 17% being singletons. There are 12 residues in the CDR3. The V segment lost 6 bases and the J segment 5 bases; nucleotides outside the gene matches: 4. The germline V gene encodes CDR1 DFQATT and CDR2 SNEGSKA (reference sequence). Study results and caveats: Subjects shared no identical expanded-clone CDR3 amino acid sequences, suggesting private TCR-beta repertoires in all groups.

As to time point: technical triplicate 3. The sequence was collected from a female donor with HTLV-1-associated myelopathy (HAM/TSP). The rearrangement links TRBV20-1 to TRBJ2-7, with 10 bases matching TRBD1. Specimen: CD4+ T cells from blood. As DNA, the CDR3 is TGCAGTGCCTGGGACAGGGGAAACGAGCAGTACTTC. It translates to CSAWDRGNEQYF.